The present T cell receptor (beta chain) was sequenced within a study of blood T cell repertoires in COVID-19. Study background: The study drew acute and convalescent COVID-19 samples from the United States, Italy and Spain.

Original data processing: Reference gene primer amplification in the assay estimated nucleated cell counts. Assay: immunoSEQ multiplex PCR; the TCRdb copy retains only in-frame clones and omits some. D and trimming come from the DNA, and the V and J calls and clone size come from that table. This repertoire shows 350,000 to 400,000 clones, about nine tenths found once; its top ten account for 0.7% to 0.95%. Trimming removed 4 bases from V and 0 bases from J, with 4 bases in between. The CDR3 is 12 amino acids. Germline values: CDR1 KGHSH, CDR2 LQKENI. Participants were aged 18 to 89 years, lived in 20 to 30 US areas, and enrolled virtually. All exposed participants met a person with COVID-19 within 2 weeks before entering the study.

The TCR originated in a middle-aged woman who had been exposed to COVID-19. This chain links TRBV18 with TRBJ2-7, with no clear D. The specimen was PBMCs or T cells enriched from blood (not recorded which). The CDR3 DNA reads as TGTGCCAGCTCACTGAGCTCCTACGAGCAGTACTTC. It translates to CASSLSSYEQYF.